A selection of T cell receptor beta chains follows, all from one sample in a study of T cells after yellow fever vaccination. TCRdb fed the 5' RACE reads into MiXCR, producing one record per CDR3 protein. The data hold more than 250,000 distinct CDR3 sequences, with around 6.8% observed a single time. This specimen consisted of PBMCs, obtained approximately 47 days after the first yellow fever vaccination. The source is a man in his late teens or twenties who received the YFV17D yellow fever vaccine. Each CDR3 is given with its conserved first and last residue. The D gene is left open where the match is weak. Part of the rows lack a size; the others show once, few, many or a class for expanded clones.

CATHGSGENTGELFF | TGTGCCACCCACGGTAGCGGGGAGAACACCGGGGAGCTGTTTTTT | 15 | TRBJ2-2 | TRBV6-1 | TRBD2 | -
CASWAGGLYEQFF | TGTGCCAGCTGGGCGGGGGGGCTCTATGAGCAGTTCTTC | 13 | TRBJ2-1 | TRBV7-9 | TRBD2 | -
CASSLAPTYNEQFF | TGTGCCAGCAGCTTAGCGCCTACTTACAATGAGCAGTTCTTC | 14 | TRBJ2-1 | TRBV7-9 | - | few
CASSLGSSGGDTQYF | TGTGCCAGCAGCTTAGGTTCTAGCGGGGGGGATACGCAGTATTTT | 15 | TRBJ2-3 | TRBV7-2 | TRBD2 | -
CASSLVHEAPYEQYF | TGTGCCAGCAGCTTAGTCCATGAGGCCCCCTACGAGCAGTACTTC | 15 | TRBJ2-7 | TRBV7-2 | - | -
CASSQAGRLDQPQHF | TGTGCCAGCAGCCAAGCGGGGAGGTTGGATCAGCCCCAGCATTTT | 15 | TRBJ1-5 | TRBV4-2 | - | few
CASQLTGTLNTEAFF | TGTGCCAGCCAACTGACCGGGACGTTGAACACTGAAGCTTTCTTT | 15 | TRBJ1-1 | TRBV19 | - | -
CASTTGAGELFF | TGTGCCAGCACCACAGGGGCCGGGGAGCTGTTTTTT | 12 | TRBJ2-2 | TRBV6-2/TRBV6-3 | TRBD1 | few
CASSDSGGAGETQYF | TGTGCCAGCAGCGATAGCGGGGGGGCCGGAGAGACCCAGTACTTC | 15 | TRBJ2-5 | TRBV5-8 | TRBD2 | -
CATSEPTGELFF | TGTGCCACCAGTGAACCAACCGGGGAGCTGTTTTTT | 12 | TRBJ2-2 | TRBV24-1 | - | -
CASSLPGAGNSPLHF | TGTGCCAGCAGTTTACCCGGGGCGGGGAATTCACCCCTCCACTTT | 15 | TRBJ1-6 | TRBV28 | - | many
CASSYRDSKELFF | TGTGCCAGCAGTTACAGGGACAGTAAGGAGCTGTTTTTT | 13 | TRBJ2-2 | TRBV6-5 | TRBD1 | few
CASSHDPGGYYEQYF | TGCGCCAGCAGCCACGACCCAGGGGGCTATTACGAGCAGTACTTC | 15 | TRBJ2-7 | TRBV5-1 | TRBD1 | many
CASSQVGTSGGADTQYF | TGTGCCAGCAGCCAAGTTGGGACTAGCGGGGGGGCGGATACGCAGTATTTT | 17 | TRBJ2-3 | TRBV4-2 | TRBD2 | few
CASSSSRGSPYEQYF | TGTGCCAGCAGCTCTTCCAGGGGTTCTCCCTACGAGCAGTACTTC | 15 | TRBJ2-7 | TRBV7-2 | - | -
CASSLYRGSSYNEQFF | TGCGCCAGCAGCTTGTACCGGGGGAGCTCCTACAATGAGCAGTTCTTC | 16 | TRBJ2-1 | TRBV5-1 | - | few
CASSLATGMETQYF | TGCGCCAGCAGCTTGGCGACAGGGATGGAGACCCAGTACTTC | 14 | TRBJ2-5 | TRBV5-1 | TRBD1 | -
CASSIAQGQQRQPQHF | TGTGCCAGTAGTATAGCCCAAGGACAGCAACGACAACCCCAGCATTTT | 16 | TRBJ1-5 | TRBV19 | - | few
CASSSPRGRGETQYF | TGTGCCAGCAGTTCCCCTAGAGGGCGGGGGGAGACCCAGTACTTC | 15 | TRBJ2-5 | TRBV12-3/TRBV12-4 | TRBD2 | -
CASSLRRTGGQFF | TGTGCCAGCAGTTTAAGGCGAACAGGGGGCCAATTCTTC | 13 | TRBJ2-1 | TRBV28 | TRBD1 | -
CASSTTDLRRGTDTQYF | TGTGCCAGCAGCACCACGGACCTACGGCGGGGCACAGATACGCAGTATTTT | 17 | TRBJ2-3 | TRBV7-9 | - | few
CASSQGPLSYNEQFF | TGCGCCAGCAGCCAAGGGCCGCTCTCCTACAATGAGCAGTTCTTC | 15 | TRBJ2-1 | TRBV4-1 | - | many
CASAWGLAGAQYF | TGCGCCAGCGCCTGGGGCCTAGCGGGGGCCCAGTACTTC | 13 | TRBJ2-5 | TRBV5-1 | TRBD2 | -
CTSRLEGSPLHF | TGTACCAGCAGACTCGAGGGTTCACCCCTTCACTTT | 12 | TRBJ1-6 | TRBV12-3/TRBV12-4 | - | -
CSARAPETQYF | TGCAGTGCTAGAGCTCCAGAGACCCAGTACTTC | 11 | TRBJ2-5 | TRBV20-1 | - | few
CATSMSGQGHSTDTQYF | TGTGCCACCAGCATGTCGGGACAGGGACACAGCACAGATACGCAGTATTTT | 17 | TRBJ2-3 | TRBV24-1 | TRBD1 | few
CASSQTGASSYNEQFF | TGCGCCAGCAGCCAGACCGGGGCGAGCTCCTACAATGAGCAGTTCTTC | 16 | TRBJ2-1 | TRBV4-1 | - | few
CASSLPDRGTDTQYF | TGTGCCAGCAGTCTCCCCGACAGGGGGACAGATACGCAGTATTTT | 15 | TRBJ2-3 | TRBV6-2/TRBV6-3 | TRBD1 | -
CASSYDRGHYNEQFF | TGTGCCAGCAGCTACGACAGGGGGCACTACAATGAGCAGTTCTTC | 15 | TRBJ2-1 | TRBV7-2 | TRBD1 | few
CASRSGTGDPGRIF | TGCGCCAGCAGGTCCGGGACAGGGGACCCGGGACGCATATTT | 14 | TRBJ2-3 | TRBV5-1 | TRBD1 | -
CASSLDGGTGETQYF | TGTGCCAGCAGCTTGGACGGGGGGACGGGAGAGACCCAGTACTTC | 15 | TRBJ2-5 | TRBV5-4 | TRBD2 | few
CASSLGSGELSNQPQHF | TGTGCCAGCAGCTTAGGTTCAGGGGAGCTGAGCAATCAGCCCCAGCATTTT | 17 | TRBJ1-5 | TRBV7-8 | - | few
CASSLLSGGYSEQYF | TGTGCCAGCAGCTTATTATCAGGGGGGTATAGCGAGCAGTACTTC | 15 | TRBJ2-7 | TRBV11-2 | - | few
CASWKLSGGATREQFF | TGTGCCAGCTGGAAGCTTAGCGGGGGGGCTACCCGCGAGCAGTTCTTC | 16 | TRBJ2-1 | TRBV6-2/TRBV6-3 | TRBD2 | few
CASTPRREDQPQHF | TGTGCCAGTACCCCGCGGAGGGAGGATCAGCCCCAGCATTTT | 14 | TRBJ1-5 | TRBV19 | - | few
CASSLGQSTSNHPQHF | TGTGCCAGCAGCCTCGGACAGAGCACCAGCAATCACCCCCAGCATTTT | 16 | TRBJ1-5 | TRBV3-1 | - | -
CASSHTGIGYNEQFF | TGTGCCAGCAGCCACACAGGGATAGGCTACAATGAGCAGTTCTTC | 15 | TRBJ2-1 | TRBV3-1 | - | many
CASSQAVLSGTYEQYF | TGTGCCAGCAGCCAAGCAGTACTTAGTGGGACCTACGAGCAGTACTTC | 16 | TRBJ2-7 | TRBV3-1 | - | -
CASSPENGKAFF | TGTGCCAGCTCACCAGAAAACGGGAAAGCTTTCTTT | 12 | TRBJ1-1 | TRBV18 | - | few